A selection of T cell receptor beta chains follows, all from one sample in a study of cytomegalovirus exposure and HLA in healthy donors. Assay used: immunoSEQ multiplex PCR; TCRdb lists only in-frame clones, some missing. Of some 110,000 clones in the sample, about 79% were seen once. Sample: PBMCs. The receptors were gathered from a man aged 60 to 69 in good health and CMV-seropositive. The CDR3 runs from the conserved cysteine through the conserved F or W. A D gene is named only where the DNA matches it firmly. Rows give clone size only sometimes, using once, few, many, or a class for an expanded clone.

clone_size: -
j_call: TRBJ2-3
v_call: TRBV9
d_call: TRBD1
cdr3_nt: TGTGCCAGCAGCTGGGGGGGACAGGGAGATACGCAGTATTTT
cdr3_aa: CASSWGGQGDTQYF

clone_size: -
j_call: TRBJ1-3
v_call: TRBV6-5
d_call: -
cdr3_nt: TGTGCCAGCAGCCCGACAGGTTTTTCTGGAAACACCATATATTTT
cdr3_aa: CASSPTGFSGNTIYF

clone_size: -
j_call: TRBJ2-7
v_call: TRBV2
d_call: TRBD1
cdr3_nt: TGTGCCAGCAGTGCGGGGACAGGGGGCGAGCAGTACTTC
cdr3_aa: CASSAGTGGEQYF

clone_size: -
j_call: TRBJ2-7
v_call: TRBV18
d_call: -
cdr3_nt: TGTGCCAGCTCACCTCCGAATCAGGGGCCGGGCGAGCAGTACTTC
cdr3_aa: CASSPPNQGPGEQYF

clone_size: -
j_call: TRBJ1-1
v_call: TRBV6-1
d_call: TRBD1
cdr3_nt: TGTGCCAGCAGTGGGATGACAGGGGTCACTGAAGCTTTCTTT
cdr3_aa: CASSGMTGVTEAFF

clone_size: -
j_call: TRBJ2-1
v_call: TRBV6-4
d_call: -
cdr3_nt: TGTGCCAGCAGTGACTCGGACAACAATGAGCAGTTCTTC
cdr3_aa: CASSDSDNNEQFF

clone_size: -
j_call: TRBJ1-6
v_call: TRBV18
d_call: TRBD1
cdr3_nt: TGTGCCAGCTGTTGGGACAGGGGTTATAATTCACCCCTCCACTTT
cdr3_aa: CASCWDRGYNSPLHF

clone_size: few
j_call: TRBJ1-5
v_call: TRBV12-5
d_call: -
cdr3_nt: TGTGCTAGTGGTCAGAATCAGCCCCAGCATTTT
cdr3_aa: CASGQNQPQHF

clone_size: -
j_call: TRBJ1-1
v_call: TRBV28
d_call: -
cdr3_nt: TGTGCCAGCAAACCGACACATAACACTGAAGCTTTCTTT
cdr3_aa: CASKPTHNTEAFF

clone_size: -
j_call: TRBJ1-1
v_call: TRBV5-4
d_call: TRBD1
cdr3_nt: TGTGCCAGCAGCCCAGATTTGACAGGGCTTTCCGAAGCTTTCTTT
cdr3_aa: CASSPDLTGLSEAFF

clone_size: -
j_call: TRBJ2-7
v_call: TRBV19
d_call: TRBD1
cdr3_nt: TGTGCCAGTACTGACAGGGAGCGACCCTACGAGCAGTACTTC
cdr3_aa: CASTDRERPYEQYF

clone_size: -
j_call: TRBJ1-2
v_call: TRBV6-5
d_call: TRBD1
cdr3_nt: TGTGCCAGCAGGTCTGGACAGGGAGGAGGCTACACCTTC
cdr3_aa: CASRSGQGGGYTF

clone_size: once
j_call: TRBJ2-1
v_call: TRBV7-3
d_call: TRBD2
cdr3_nt: TGTGCCAGCAGCCCAATGGCGGGGGTCCTCAAAGACAATGAGCAGTTCTTC
cdr3_aa: CASSPMAGVLKDNEQFF

clone_size: -
j_call: TRBJ2-6
v_call: TRBV19
d_call: -
cdr3_nt: TGTGCCAGTAGTATAGGGGCGGCAGGGCCCTCTGGGGCCAACGTCCTGACTTTC
cdr3_aa: CASSIGAAGPSGANVLTF

clone_size: few
j_call: TRBJ1-2
v_call: TRBV6-1
d_call: TRBD1
cdr3_nt: TGTGCCAGCAGGGCGAACAGGGGAGGTGGCTACACCTTC
cdr3_aa: CASRANRGGGYTF

clone_size: -
j_call: TRBJ2-1
v_call: TRBV18
d_call: TRBD1
cdr3_nt: TGTGCCAGCTCACCCCGCGACAGGGACGGAGAGCAGTTCTTC
cdr3_aa: CASSPRDRDGEQFF

clone_size: -
j_call: TRBJ1-2
v_call: TRBV10-1
d_call: TRBD1
cdr3_nt: TGCGCCAGCAGTGACCCGGGACAGGGTGGCGGCTACACCTTC
cdr3_aa: CASSDPGQGGGYTF

clone_size: -
j_call: TRBJ1-4
v_call: TRBV30
d_call: TRBD1
cdr3_nt: TGTGCCTGGAGTGTGGGACAGGGGGCCGCTAATGAAAAACTGTTTTTT
cdr3_aa: CAWSVGQGAANEKLFF

clone_size: -
j_call: TRBJ2-1
v_call: TRBV5-1
d_call: TRBD1
cdr3_nt: TGCGCCAGCAGCTTGAGGACAGGGAACAATGAGCAGTTCTTC
cdr3_aa: CASSLRTGNNEQFF

clone_size: -
j_call: TRBJ2-3
v_call: TRBV7-9
d_call: TRBD2
cdr3_nt: TGTTCCAGCAGCTACGGACTAGCGGCTCACACAGATACGCAGTATTTT
cdr3_aa: CSSSYGLAAHTDTQYF

clone_size: few
j_call: TRBJ1-6
v_call: TRBV4-3
d_call: -
cdr3_nt: TGCGCCAGCAGCCAAGGGGGGCAGTATAATTCACCCCTCCACTTT
cdr3_aa: CASSQGGQYNSPLHF

clone_size: few
j_call: TRBJ1-1
v_call: TRBV10-3
d_call: TRBD1
cdr3_nt: TGTGCCATCAGTGCCATGGGGGGACAGGGGGTCGCTGAAGCTTTCTTT
cdr3_aa: CAISAMGGQGVAEAFF

clone_size: -
j_call: TRBJ2-5
v_call: TRBV5-1
d_call: TRBD2
cdr3_nt: TGCGCCAGCAGCTTGAGGCCTAGCGGGGGGGGAGAGACCCAGTACTTC
cdr3_aa: CASSLRPSGGGETQYF